This T cell receptor (beta chain) was captured in a study of technical replicates of blood from several donors. This table comes from immunoSEQ multiplex PCR, and its TCRdb copy is limited to in-frame clones, with some not included. The data contain some 57,000 clones, approximately 97% of them singletons. The CDR3 has 15 residues. The V gene lost 5 bases and the J gene lost 6 bases, with 18 bases spanning the gap. Germline loops: CDR1 SEHNR, CDR2 FQNEAQ (reference sequence). Specimen: T cells isolated from PBMCs. The chain uses TRBV7-9 and TRBJ2-3; possible D gene TRBD2, 7 bases. The clonotype was recovered from a human donor in good health. CDR3 nucleotide sequence: TGTGCCAGCAGCCAAGAAGGGGGGGGCCTGGATACGCAGTATTTT. This encodes CASSQEGGGLDTQYF.